This T cell receptor (beta chain) was identified in a study of T cell repertoires in cytomegalovirus infection. Across the whole study: A matching HLA type, together with CMV infection, was signaled by public TCR beta signatures. Findings of the study overall: Cumulative frequency of public TCR beta families picked out carriers of CMV plus the relevant HLA. Clonotype analysis showed dominance of the ex vivo response by HLA-C-restricted CMV-specific TCR beta clonotypes.

This clonotype was observed a few times. Its matching antigen is unknown. The CDR3 spans 14 residues. V was trimmed by 4 bases and J by 2 bases, leaving 8 bases between them. In germline, CDR1 is LNHDA, CDR2 SQIVND (reference sequence). TCRdb recomputed calls from the reads with MiXCR, one row per CDR3 protein. The table records 560,000 or so distinct CDR3 sequences, approximately 17% of them present only once. The material sequenced was CD8+ T cells from PBMCs. This TCR was recovered from a human donor in good health (CMV status not recorded). Some clones in this sample may be carry-over from other donors' samples. J is TRBJ1-4 and V is TRBV19; D call uncertain. The CDR3 DNA follows: TGTGCCAGTAGTACTCCGTTTACTAATGAAAAACTGTTTTTT. This gives the protein CASSTPFTNEKLFF.